This note documents a single T cell receptor beta chain sequence. This sample is part of a study of blood T cell repertoires in COVID-19. Looking at the study overall: Both acute and convalescent COVID-19 samples were obtained from the United States, Italy and Spain. T cells, B-cell-depleted T cells, or PBMCs supplied cDNA or gDNA.

V lost 2 bases and J 1 base, leaving 9 bases between the germline ends. CDR1 and CDR2 from the germline V gene are SGHTA and FQGTGA. There are 15 residues in the CDR3. In the original analysis: The authors estimated nucleated cell counts from reference gene primer amplification. Using immunoSEQ multiplex PCR, the repertoire was profiled, and TCRdb retains in-frame clones only, with some absent. V, J and clone size were drawn from that table, and D and trimming were deduced from the DNA. The sample includes 270,000 or so clones, 84% of them seen just once. This chain uses TRBV7-3 with TRBJ1-3; perhaps TRBD1 as D (5 bases). This sequence was found in a human donor in a cohort sampled during active COVID-19. Sequenced material: peripheral blood. The CDR3 here is CASSLGQGSGNTIYF. In DNA, the CDR3 is TGTGCCAGCAGCTTAGGACAAGGGTCTGGAAACACCATATATTTT.